The next 16 T cell receptor beta chains were all read from a single sample in a study of cytomegalovirus exposure and HLA in healthy donors. Use of 60 Vbeta and 13 Jbeta primers characterized the PCR. Clones were sequenced by immunoSEQ multiplex PCR, and TCRdb holds only the in-frame ones, with some missing. This sample has 150,000 to 200,000 clones, with around 68% found just once. Material for sequencing was PBMCs. These receptors all stem from a man aged 35-49 years in good health and CMV-seronegative.

The chain employs TRBV13 and TRBJ2-7; TRBD2 agrees at 7 bases. This CDR3 is 16 amino acids long. V was pared by 3 bases and J by 3 bases, with 11 bases of the junction left unmatched. In germline, CDR1 is PRHDT, CDR2 FYEKMQ (reference sequence). The DNA of the CDR3 is TGTGCCAGCAGCTTGTGGTTCCAGGGAGGGGACTACGAGCAGTACTTC. Translating gives CASSLWFQGGDYEQYF.

The rearrangement joins TRBV9 to TRBJ2-7; no definite D call. The V gene's germline CDR1 is SGDLS and CDR2 YYNGEE. The V end was cut by 3 bases, the J end by 6 bases, with 13 bases between. This CDR3 comprises 13 residues. CDR3 amino acids: CASSGDRAGEQYF. The CDR3 DNA follows: TGTGCCAGCAGCGGCGACCGTGCAGGCGAGCAGTACTTC.

There are a few counts of this clone. The genes are TRBV7-6 and TRBJ2-1; 10 positions match TRBD2. V gave up 2 bases and J gave up 8 bases; unmatched junction bases: 6. Germline V gene data show CDR1 as SGHVS and CDR2 as FNYEAQ. The CDR3 has 15 amino acids. CDR3 sequence (DNA): TGTGCCAGCAGCTTAAAAGCGGGGGGGCCCGATGAGCAGTTCTTC. This gives the protein CASSLKAGGPDEQFF.

This clone was seen more than once but under ten times. The chain uses TRBV27 and TRBJ2-5, with 13 bases that match TRBD2. The DNA end is a closer match to TRBJ2-7, so the J assignment may be wrong. Per the germline V gene, CDR1 is MNHEY and CDR2 is SMNVEV (reference sequence). This CDR3 contains 16 residues. CDR3 region: CASSRGLAGPPGEQYF. The CDR3 DNA is TGTGCCAGCAGTCGGGGACTAGCGGGGCCACCGGGCGAGCAGTACTTC.

This clone appeared a few times. The chain joins TRBV27 to TRBJ1-2, with TRBD1 matching over 8 bases. This CDR3 is built from 18 residues. Germline V CDR1 and CDR2: MNHEY, SMNVEV (reference sequence). The V gene end was trimmed by 6 bases and the J gene end by 4 bases; junction bases not matched to a gene: 19. CDR3 coding DNA: TGTGCCAGCAGACGACAAGGACAGGGCATTGAGACTCGCTATGGCTACACCTTC. Translating it yields CASRRQGQGIETRYGYTF.

The sample holds one count of this clone. The chain has TRBV11-2 and TRBJ1-1; TRBD1 might be the D (6 bases). The CDR3 extends over 15 amino acids. In germline, CDR1 is SGHAT, CDR2 FQNNGV. The germline V and J ends were trimmed by 5 bases and 1 base, with 14 bases remaining between them. The DNA for the CDR3 is TGTGCCAGCAGCCCCCGGACAGCGAAGAACACTGAAGCTTTCTTT. Amino acids: CASSPRTAKNTEAFF.

This clone was seen only a few times. J is TRBJ1-1 and V is TRBV27; 7 bases agree with TRBD1. Looked up from germline, CDR1 is MNHEY and CDR2 is SMNVEV (reference sequence). The CDR3 spans 16 residues. The V gene end was trimmed by 5 bases and the J gene end by 6 bases; junction bases not matched to a gene: 15. This chain's CDR3 is CASSRGQIGLVAEAFF. CDR3 nucleotides: TGTGCCAGCAGTAGGGGACAGATCGGTCTTGTCGCTGAAGCTTTCTTT.

This chain links TRBV19 with TRBJ2-1, with 8 bases aligning to TRBD2. CDR1 is LNHDA, CDR2 SQIVND, per germline (reference sequence). After removal of 1 base from V and 2 bases from J, the junction contained 1 base not matched to a gene. The CDR3 contains 15 residues. In DNA form, the CDR3 reads TGTGCCAGTAGTATAGCGGGGGGGCCCTACAATGAGCAGTTCTTC. It specifies CASSIAGGPYNEQFF.

The chain uses TRBV29-1 and TRBJ2-7, with TRBD1 matching over 10 bases. V was pared by 4 bases and J by 6 bases, with 6 bases of the junction left unmatched. The CDR3 is 13 residues long. In germline, CDR1 is SQVTM, CDR2 ANQGSEA. The DNA for the CDR3 is TGCAGCGTTGTGAGACAGGGGGCCGGCGAGCAGTACTTC. It translates to CSVVRQGAGEQYF.

This clone was detected a few times. The rearrangement uses TRBV23-1 and TRBJ2-2; 7 bases match TRBD1. TRBV23-1 is sorted into the ORF group, with uncertain function. This CDR3 contains 17 residues. Trimming cost V 0 bases and J 4 bases; bases outside gene matches: 8. As DNA, the CDR3 is TGCGCCAGCAGTCAATCCGGACAGGACGAGATCACCGGGGAGCTGTTTTTT. Translation gives CASSQSGQDEITGELFF.

The chain uses TRBV6-5 and TRBJ1-5; 11 bases agree with TRBD1. Germline trimming cut 0 bases from V and 4 bases from J; bases unmatched to any gene: 2. The CDR3 has 16 amino acids. Germline V gene data show CDR1 as MNHEY and CDR2 as SVGAGI. This CDR3 reads CASSYSGQGANQPQHF. The CDR3 DNA is TGTGCCAGCAGTTACTCCGGACAGGGGGCAAATCAGCCCCAGCATTTT.

The V call is TRBV6-1, the J call TRBJ2-1; possibly TRBD1 for D (8 bases). Germline V gene sequence: CDR1 MNHNS, CDR2 SASEGT. V gave up 2 bases and J gave up 6 bases, with 14 bases separating them. There are 15 residues in the CDR3. CDR3 protein: CASSEMSGTGNEQFF. The CDR3 nucleotides are TGTGCCAGCAGTGAAATGAGCGGGACAGGCAATGAGCAGTTCTTC.

The CDR3 coding sequence is TGCGCCAGCAGCCGGGACAGGGGGTCAGATACGCAGTATTTT. This encodes CASSRDRGSDTQYF. The genes are TRBV5-1 and TRBJ2-3; the match to TRBD1 covers 11 bases. V was clipped by 4 bases and J by 4 bases; unmatched bases: 2. CDR1 is SGHRS, CDR2 YFSETQ, per germline. This CDR3 spans 14 amino acids.

In this sample, this clone turned up once. This chain uses TRBV15 with TRBJ2-5; possible D gene TRBD2, 7 bases. The germline CDR1 and CDR2 sequences are LNHNV and YYDKDF (reference sequence). V gave up 7 bases and J gave up 3 bases, with 18 bases separating them. This CDR3 contains 15 residues. CDR3 sequence (DNA): TGTGCCACCACCTCGGGGGGCAACCTCGAAGAGACCCAGTACTTC. This sequence encodes CATTSGGNLEETQYF.

This sequence joins TRBV10-3 and TRBJ2-1; possibly TRBD2 for D (5 bases). V shed 6 bases and J shed 0 bases, with 12 bases lying between them. The CDR3 length is 15 residues. Per germline, CDR1 ENHRY and CDR2 SYGVKD. The CDR3 here is CAIRPEGSSYNEQFF. In DNA, the CDR3 is TGTGCCATCAGGCCCGAGGGTAGCTCCTACAATGAGCAGTTCTTC.

V usage is TRBV19 and J usage is TRBJ2-7; tentative D call: TRBD2 (6 bases). V lost 4 bases and J lost 6, with 13 bases in between. In germline, CDR1 is LNHDA, CDR2 SQIVND (reference sequence). The CDR3 is 13 residues long. The CDR3 nucleotides read TGTGCCAGTAGTACAGGACTACCCTCCGAGCAGTACTTC. It translates to CASSTGLPSEQYF.